Listed below are T cell receptor beta chains from one sample, sequenced in a study of regulatory dendritic cells for organ transplantation. The assay was immunoSEQ multiplex PCR, and TCRdb's table has in-frame clones only and misses some. The data show 5,000 to 6,500 clones, about 64% seen once. Sample: memory CD8+ T cells from blood. These receptors came from a human donor in good health. Both conserved end residues are part of each CDR3. A D gene is named only where the DNA matches it firmly. Rows give clone size only sometimes, using once, few, many, or a class for an expanded clone.

v_call	j_call	clone_size	d_call	cdr3_length	cdr3_aa	cdr3_nt
TRBV7-2	TRBJ2-7	once	.	14	CASSLGRTNYEQYF	TGTGCCAGCAGCTTAGGCAGGACTAACTACGAGCAGTACTTC
TRBV19	TRBJ2-7	.	TRBD1	21	CASSIEKNPDRGGLGHYEQYF	TGTGCCAGTAGTATAGAGAAAAACCCCGACAGGGGAGGTCTAGGCCACTACGAGCAGTACTTC
TRBV6-1	TRBJ2-7	.	TRBD1	13	CASRGTGGYEQYF	TGTGCCAGCAGAGGGACAGGGGGTTACGAGCAGTACTTC
TRBV5-5	TRBJ2-1	few	.	13	CASSSGRNNEQFF	TGTGCCAGCAGCTCCGGGAGAAACAATGAGCAGTTCTTC
TRBV2	TRBJ1-6	.	.	16	CASSEVGSSYNSPLHF	TGTGCCAGCAGTGAAGTCGGGAGCTCCTATAATTCACCCCTCCACTTT
TRBV6-4	TRBJ2-1	.	TRBD2	16	CASTLSGGGPYNEQFF	TGTGCCAGCACCCTTAGCGGGGGGGGACCCTACAATGAGCAGTTCTTC
TRBV18	TRBJ2-7	.	.	15	CASSPLGPGQRPVLF	TGTGCCAGCTCACCACTCGGGCCAGGGCAACGTCCCGTATTATTC
TRBV4-2	TRBJ2-7	.	.	16	CASSQEVRGLSYEQYF	TGTGCCAGCAGCCAAGAAGTACGGGGTCTTTCCTACGAGCAGTACTTC
TRBV29-1	TRBJ1-2	.	TRBD1	14	CSVENPDRRYGYTF	TGCAGCGTTGAAAACCCGGACAGGCGCTATGGCTACACCTTC
TRBV4-2	TRBJ2-7	.	TRBD2	15	CASSQETRGGNEQYF	TGTGCCAGCAGCCAAGAAACCCGCGGGGGGAACGAGCAGTACTTC
TRBV14	TRBJ1-5	.	.	13	CASSQGTRQPQHF	TGTGCCAGCAGCCAAGGGACTAGACAGCCCCAGCATTTT
TRBV11-3	TRBJ2-1	.	.	13	CASSPRTYNEQFF	TGTGCCAGCAGCCCCCGCACTTACAATGAGCAGTTCTTC
TRBV4-1	TRBJ2-1	.	TRBD1	15	CASSQQQGSYNEQFF	TGCGCCAGCAGCCAACAACAGGGGAGCTACAATGAGCAGTTCTTC
TRBV27	TRBJ2-1	.	TRBD1	16	CASIPTGQRSYNEQFF	TGTGCCAGCATTCCCACGGGACAGAGGTCCTACAATGAGCAGTTCTTC
TRBV4-1	TRBJ1-1	few	.	17	CASSPEKGEGRNTEAFF	TGCGCCAGCAGCCCCGAGAAAGGGGAGGGGAGGAACACTGAAGCTTTCTTT
TRBV27	TRBJ2-1	.	TRBD2	17	CASSPSLVRGADNEQFF	TGTGCCAGCAGTCCCTCGTTGGTGCGGGGGGCTGACAATGAGCAGTTCTTC
TRBV5-6	TRBJ2-6	.	.	13	CASSLPMGDVLTF	TGTGCCAGCAGCTTGCCCATGGGAGACGTCCTGACTTTC
TRBV19	TRBJ2-7	.	TRBD2	14	CASSNAGGSYEQYF	TGTGCCAGTAGTAATGCGGGGGGATCCTACGAGCAGTACTTC
TRBV2	TRBJ1-4	.	.	14	CATRPGGPEEKLFF	TGTGCCACGAGACCGGGGGGACCGGAGGAAAAACTGTTTTTT
TRBV4-3	TRBJ2-7	few	.	16	CASSQAVDLGPYEQYF	TGCGCCAGCAGCCAAGCCGTCGACTTAGGTCCCTACGAGCAGTACTTC
TRBV7-7	TRBJ2-3	few	TRBD2	15	CASSFSGGDGDTQYF	TGTGCCAGCAGCTTTAGCGGGGGGGATGGAGATACGCAGTATTTT
TRBV6-5	TRBJ2-2	.	TRBD1	15	CASSWGTANAGELFF	TGTGCCAGCAGTTGGGGGACAGCGAACGCCGGGGAGCTGTTTTTT
TRBV7-2	TRBJ1-6	.	TRBD1	16	CASRSGTGSYNSPLHF	TGTGCCAGCAGGTCCGGGACAGGCTCCTATAATTCACCCCTCCACTTT
TRBV2	TRBJ1-5	large	TRBD1	15	CASSEWLDRIKPQHF	TGTGCCAGCAGTGAATGGTTGGACAGGATAAAGCCCCAGCATTTT
TRBV7-9	TRBJ1-2	.	.	14	CASSLGTALRGYTF	TGTGCCAGCAGCTTAGGAACGGCGCTGAGGGGCTACACCTTC
TRBV7-7	TRBJ2-1	.	TRBD2	15	CASSLGTSGWDEQFF	TGTGCTAGCAGCTTGGGGACTAGCGGATGGGATGAGCAGTTCTTC
TRBV5-6	TRBJ2-7	.	TRBD1	15	CASSLSRGRGYEQYF	TGTGCCAGCAGCTTGAGCAGGGGCAGGGGGTACGAGCAGTACTTC
TRBV6-1	TRBJ1-5	.	.	14	CASSGGGEEQPQHF	TGTGCCAGCAGTGGAGGAGGGGAAGAACAGCCCCAGCATTTT
TRBV6-6	TRBJ2-3	.	TRBD2	16	CASSKTSAESTDTQYF	TGTGCCAGCAGTAAGACTAGCGCCGAGAGCACAGATACGCAGTATTTT
TRBV10-2	TRBJ1-5	.	.	12	CASSDYLQPQHF	TGCGCCAGCAGTGACTATCTTCAGCCCCAGCATTTT
TRBV11-1	TRBJ2-5	.	TRBD1	15	CASSLVGTGKETQYF	TGTGCCAGCAGCTTAGTGGGGACAGGAAAAGAGACCCAGTACTTC
TRBV13	TRBJ2-7	.	.	15	CASSLGWTPAPEQYF	TGTGCCAGCAGCTTAGGTTGGACACCCGCTCCCGAGCAGTACTTC
TRBV29-1	TRBJ1-1	.	TRBD1	15	CSVEAAGTANTEAFF	TGCAGCGTTGAGGCCGCCGGGACAGCGAACACTGAAGCTTTCTTT
TRBV6-4	TRBJ1-5	.	.	14	CASSAPGGNQPQHF	TGTGCCAGCAGTGCCCCCGGGGGGAATCAGCCCCAGCATTTT
TRBV10-3	TRBJ1-2	once	.	17	CAISESPDRPTNYGYTF	TGTGCCATCAGTGAGTCGCCAGACAGGCCGACTAACTATGGCTACACCTTC
TRBV7-6	TRBJ2-7	.	TRBD1	18	CASSLQASGGLISYEQYF	TGTGCCAGCAGCTTACAAGCTTCAGGGGGTCTAATAAGCTACGAGCAGTACTTC
TRBV7-2	TRBJ2-7	.	.	15	CASSLRGQINYEQYF	TGTGCCAGCAGCTTAAGGGGCCAGATAAACTACGAGCAGTACTTC
TRBV7-9	TRBJ2-7	.	TRBD1	13	CASSLDRDNEQYF	TGTGCCAGCAGCCTTGACAGGGACAACGAGCAGTACTTC
TRBV6-1	TRBJ2-3	.	TRBD1	15	CASSEERTGPDTQYF	TGTGCCAGCAGTGAAGAAAGGACAGGGCCAGATACGCAGTATTTT
TRBV29-1	TRBJ2-2	.	TRBD2	18	CSVVPSYSGGADAGELFF	TGCAGCGTTGTCCCCTCGTATAGCGGGGGGGCCGATGCCGGGGAGCTGTTTTTT
TRBV7-2	TRBJ1-3	.	.	13	CASKNRTGNTIYF	TGTGCCAGCAAAAACCGCACAGGAAACACCATATATTTT
TRBV9	TRBJ2-3	.	.	16	CASSVVRGGALDTQYF	TGTGCCAGCAGCGTAGTTAGGGGGGGCGCGTTAGATACGCAGTATTTT
TRBV4-3	TRBJ2-1	few	TRBD2	16	CASSQDPSGGYNEQFF	TGCGCCAGCAGCCAAGACCCTAGCGGGGGGTACAATGAGCAGTTCTTC
TRBV5-1	TRBJ2-5	once	.	14	CASSLAGRVETQYF	TGCGCCAGCAGCTTGGCGGGCAGGGTCGAGACCCAGTACTTC
TRBV15	TRBJ2-5	.	TRBD2	17	CATSGFAASGGPWAQYF	TGTGCCACCAGCGGTTTTGCGGCTAGCGGGGGTCCGTGGGCCCAGTACTTC
TRBV4-1	TRBJ1-5	.	.	16	CASSQDGGIGNQPQHF	TGCGCCAGCAGCCAAGATGGAGGGATCGGCAATCAGCCCCAGCATTTT
TRBV5-6	TRBJ2-1	.	TRBD2	14	CASSLGGALNEQFF	TGTGCCAGCAGCCTCGGGGGGGCGTTGAATGAGCAGTTCTTC
TRBV5-1	TRBJ2-6	few	TRBD1	19	CASSSPPGQGNSGANVLTF	TGCGCCAGCAGCTCCCCTCCGGGACAGGGCAACTCTGGGGCCAACGTCCTGACTTTC
TRBV9	TRBJ2-2	.	.	15	CASSVGALNTGELFF	TGTGCCAGCAGCGTAGGGGCCCTAAACACCGGGGAGCTGTTTTTT
TRBV19	TRBJ1-2	few	.	15	CASSSLGTGKYGYTF	TGTGCCAGTAGTTCCCTCGGTACAGGGAAGTATGGCTACACCTTC
TRBV29-1	TRBJ2-5	few	.	13	CSVWTSDRETQYF	TGCAGCGTCTGGACAAGCGATAGAGAGACCCAGTACTTC
TRBV4-1	TRBJ2-2	.	TRBD1	13	CASSQTGAGELFF	TGCGCCAGCAGCCAAACAGGGGCCGGGGAGCTGTTTTTT
TRBV7-8	TRBJ2-1	large	TRBD2	13	CASGAGGLNEQFF	TGTGCCAGCGGAGCGGGGGGGCTCAATGAGCAGTTCTTC
TRBV5-6	TRBJ2-6	once	.	17	CASSFVAVRSGANVLTF	TGTGCCAGCAGCTTTGTGGCAGTTCGCTCTGGGGCCAACGTCCTGACTTTC